Below, 31 T cell receptor beta chains from the same sample are listed, as sequenced in a study of cytomegalovirus exposure and HLA in healthy donors. Using immunoSEQ multiplex PCR, the repertoire was profiled, and TCRdb retains in-frame clones only, with some absent. The data contain 190,000 or so clones, roughly 88% of them singletons. The sample was PBMCs. The receptors were gathered from a woman in her twenties or thirties in good health and CMV-seropositive.

The CDR3 nucleotides are TGTGCCAGCAGTAGGACGGGAGGGCCCTACAATGAGCAGTTCTTC. Translating it yields CASSRTGGPYNEQFF. The chain uses TRBV7-9 and TRBJ2-1; TRBD2 matches at 8 bases. Germline lookup yields CDR1 SEHNR and CDR2 FQNEAQ (reference sequence). The junction had 6 bases not matched to a gene; V was cut back by 6 bases and J by 2 bases. The CDR3 has 15 residues.

V usage is TRBV5-1 and J usage is TRBJ2-5, with 8 bases identical to TRBD1. J lost 1 base, V lost 5 bases, and 10 bases had no gene match. From germline, CDR1 is SGHRS and CDR2 YFSETQ. CDR3 length equals 16 residues. The CDR3, as DNA: TGCGCCAGCAGAAGCTTATCGACAGGGGTCCAAGAGACCCAGTACTTC. It codes for CASRSLSTGVQETQYF.

J is TRBJ1-5 and V is TRBV2; D remains unclear. Germline V gives CDR1 SNHLY, CDR2 FYNNEI. The CDR3 loop spans 15 amino acids. V was pared by 7 bases and J by 0 bases, with 13 bases between. The CDR3, as DNA: TGTGCCAGCACCGGAGAGGGTTATAGCAATCAGCCCCAGCATTTT. This encodes CASTGEGYSNQPQHF.

The chain links TRBV5-1 to TRBJ1-1, with 7 bases that match TRBD1. The germline V gene has CDR1 SGHRS and CDR2 YFSETQ. This CDR3 comprises 13 residues. V was pared by 3 bases and J by 10 bases, with 9 bases of the junction left unmatched. CDR3 sequence: CASSSDRWMGAFF. The CDR3 region has the DNA TGCGCCAGCAGCTCGGACAGGTGGATGGGAGCTTTCTTT.

This rearrangement joins TRBV4-1 to TRBJ2-3, with a weak D call TRBD1 (6 bases). The CDR3 spans 13 residues. Germline values: CDR1 MGHRA, CDR2 YSYEKL. Trimming removed 5 bases at V and 6 bases at J, with 12 bases between. The CDR3 loop reads CASSSQGFDTQYF. CDR3 nucleotides: TGCGCCAGCAGCTCACAGGGTTTTGATACGCAGTATTTT.

This clone was detected a few times. The gene calls are TRBV28 and TRBJ1-1, with a tentative D call TRBD1 (5 bases). V lost 3 bases and J lost 4, with 15 bases in between. The CDR3 length is 15 residues. Per the germline V gene, CDR1 is MDHEN and CDR2 is SYDVKM. The CDR3 spells CASSFSFRQFTEAFF. The CDR3 DNA reads as TGTGCCAGCAGTTTTAGTTTCCGACAGTTCACTGAAGCTTTCTTT.

This clone was observed a handful of times. The chain has TRBV15 and TRBJ1-2; a possible D gene is TRBD1 (5 bases). V was cut by 6 bases and J by 6 bases, with 11 bases left in between. CDR3 length: 12 amino acids. Germline CDR1 reads LNHNV; CDR2 reads YYDKDF (reference sequence). The CDR3 sequence: CATSWGLNGYTF. CDR3 in DNA: TGTGCCACCAGTTGGGGCCTAAATGGCTACACCTTC.

The gene calls are TRBV14 and TRBJ2-1; TRBD2 might be the D (5 bases). Germline loops: CDR1 SGHDN, CDR2 FVKESK. The CDR3 contains 13 residues. Trimming removed 4 bases from V and 7 bases from J, with 11 bases in between. CDR3 in DNA: TGTGCCAGCAGCCTCGGACTGTCAAATGAGCAGTTCTTC. This translates into CASSLGLSNEQFF.

The chain employs TRBV7-2 and TRBJ1-2, with 7 bases that match TRBD1. CDR1 is SGHTA and CDR2 is FQGNSA in the germline V gene. V shed 5 bases and J 9 bases; nucleotides not matched to a gene: 9. The CDR3 has 13 amino acids. DNA of the CDR3: TGTGCCAGCAGCCCCGGACAGGACATGAGCTACACCTTC. Its protein product is CASSPGQDMSYTF.

The V and J genes are TRBV6-1 and TRBJ1-5, with 9 positions matching TRBD1. The V gene's germline CDR1 is MNHNS and CDR2 SASEGT. The V segment lost 3 bases and the J segment 6 bases; nucleotides outside the gene matches: 9. CDR3 length: 16 residues. Here the CDR3 reads CASSDATGTGFQPQHF. DNA for the CDR3: TGTGCCAGCAGTGATGCGACCGGGACAGGGTTTCAGCCCCAGCATTTT.

The chain joins TRBV10-3 to TRBJ2-5; the match to TRBD2 covers 7 bases. V shed 3 bases, J shed 1 base, and the junction held 5 bases outside the gene matches. Germline loops: CDR1 ENHRY, CDR2 SYGVKD. CDR3 length equals 15 residues. CDR3: CAISDGGRGQETQYF. The CDR3 DNA reads TGTGCCATCAGTGATGGGGGGAGGGGCCAAGAGACCCAGTACTTC.

V and J are TRBV5-1 and TRBJ2-3; unclear D gene. V was pared by 3 bases and J by 1 base, with 12 bases between. This CDR3 comprises 15 residues. Germline V gene lookup returns CDR1 SGHRS and CDR2 YFSETQ. In DNA, the CDR3 is TGCGCCAGCAGCTCCTATAGACTGGGCACAGATACGCAGTATTTT. Its translation: CASSSYRLGTDTQYF.

CDR3 sequence (DNA): TGTGCCAGCAGTTCAGGTGCCTACGAGCAGTACTTC. Translated, it gives CASSSGAYEQYF. The rearrangement links TRBV7-9 to TRBJ2-7; no clear D gene. Trimming took 6 bases from V and 2 from J, leaving 8 bases between them. CDR3 size: 12 residues. Germline V gene sequence: CDR1 SEHNR, CDR2 FQNEAQ (reference sequence).

This clone was detected once. The chain employs TRBV6-5 and TRBJ2-2; possible D gene TRBD2, 6 bases. CDR1 and CDR2 (germline): MNHEY, SVGAGI. V shed 7 bases and J shed 3 bases, with 12 bases lying between them. The CDR3 loop spans 14 amino acids. The CDR3 spells CASIGTGDTGELFF. In DNA, the CDR3 is TGTGCCAGCATCGGGACGGGAGACACCGGGGAGCTGTTTTTT.

The chain recombines TRBV10-3 with TRBJ1-5, with 8 bases lining up with TRBD1. The CDR3 is made up of 14 amino acids. After removal of 5 bases from V and 5 bases from J, the junction contained 5 bases not matched to a gene. The germline V gene has CDR1 ENHRY and CDR2 SYGVKD. This CDR3 is CAISPGTGYQPQHF. CDR3 nucleotides: TGTGCCATCAGTCCCGGGACAGGATATCAGCCCCAGCATTTT.

As to this clone: This may come from a read error, since a much larger clone is one base off. Other DNA sequences in the sample encode the same CDR3. This rearrangement joins TRBV5-1 to TRBJ2-7; 7 bases fit TRBD2. Germline V gives CDR1 SGHRS, CDR2 YFSETQ. The junction had 3 bases not matched to a gene; V was cut back by 3 bases and J by 0 bases. There are 14 residues in the CDR3. CDR3 loop: CASSSGGSSYEQYF. The CDR3 DNA is TGCGCCAGCAGCTCGGGCGGGAGCTCCTACGAGCAGTACTTC.

The chain is built from TRBV5-6 and TRBJ2-7; TRBD1 aligns across 7 bases. Germline V lookup: CDR1 SGHDT, CDR2 YYEEEE. The CDR3 has 13 amino acids. V shed 4 bases, J shed 2 bases, and the junction held 3 bases outside the gene matches. This CDR3 is CASSTGTAYEQYF. As DNA, the CDR3 is TGTGCCAGCAGCACTGGGACAGCCTACGAGCAGTACTTC. The full variable domain, completed using reference TRBV5-6 and TRBJ2-7, is DAGVTQSPTHLIKTRGQQVTLRCSPKSGHDTVSWYQQALGQGPQFIFQYYEEEERQRGNFPDRFSGHQFPNYSSELNVNALLLGDSALYLCASSTGTAYEQYFGPGTRLTVT.

The genes are TRBV6-5 and TRBJ1-2, with 7 bases lining up with TRBD1. V was pared by 6 bases and J by 6 bases, with 4 bases of the junction left unmatched. Germline V lookup: CDR1 MNHEY, CDR2 SVGAGI. This CDR3 spans 12 amino acids. CDR3 sequence (DNA): TGTGCCAGCAGGACGACAGGGAATGGCTACACCTTC. Protein: CASRTTGNGYTF.

This clone was seen once. This chain uses TRBV28 with TRBJ2-3; possibly TRBD2 for D (5 bases). Germline lookup yields CDR1 MDHEN and CDR2 SYDVKM. The CDR3 totals 12 residues. V was trimmed by 10 bases and J by 2 bases, leaving 10 bases between them. The CDR3 reads CATADSTDTQYF. The CDR3, as DNA: TGTGCCACAGCGGACTCCACAGATACGCAGTATTTT.

V gene TRBV28 combines with J gene TRBJ1-1; TRBD1 might be the D (6 bases). Trimming left V 3 bases short and J 4 bases short, with 9 bases between. In germline, CDR1 is MDHEN, CDR2 SYDVKM. The CDR3 is 13 residues long. CDR3 DNA sequence: TGTGCCAGCAGTTTTCTCAGGGGCACTGAAGCTTTCTTT. Protein: CASSFLRGTEAFF. Full variable domain (outside the CDR3, taken from reference TRBV28 and TRBJ1-1): DVKVTQSSRYLVKRTGEKVFLECVQDMDHENMFWYRQDPGLGLRLIYFSYDVKMKEKGDIPEGYSVSREKKERFSLILESASTNQTSMYLCASSFLRGTEAFFGQGTRLTVV.

This clone was seen a single time. The chain employs TRBV5-1 and TRBJ2-1; 8 bases align to TRBD2. From germline, CDR1 is SGHRS and CDR2 YFSETQ. The CDR3 has 15 residues. V lost 2 bases to trimming and J lost 2 bases; unmatched junction nucleotides: 3. The CDR3 loop reads CASSLTSGPYNEQFF. The CDR3 DNA follows: TGCGCCAGCAGCTTAACTAGCGGACCCTACAATGAGCAGTTCTTC.

This chain connects TRBV13 to TRBJ1-1; D ambiguous. With 4 bases removed from V and 5 bases from J, the gap between germline ends came to 8 bases. The CDR3 is 12 amino acids. Germline CDR1 reads PRHDT; CDR2 reads FYEKMQ (reference sequence). CDR3 nucleotides: TGTGCCAGCAGCTCGCGCCGAACTGAAGCTTTCTTT. This gives the protein CASSSRRTEAFF.

This clone was detected a few times. The CDR3 bases are TGTGCCAGCAGCCATGCAGGGGTTAATGAAAAACTGTTTTTT. Amino acids: CASSHAGVNEKLFF. The rearrangement joins TRBV14 to TRBJ1-4, with D possibly TRBD1 on 6 matching bases. V lost 3 bases and J 4 bases, leaving 9 bases between the germline ends. The CDR3 sequence is 14 residues long. Germline-derived CDR1 and CDR2 are SGHDN and FVKESK.

The rearrangement uses TRBV2 and TRBJ1-4; 8 bases agree with TRBD1. The V segment lost 6 bases and the J segment 0 bases; nucleotides outside the gene matches: 6. In germline, CDR1 is SNHLY, CDR2 FYNNEI. The CDR3 is 16 amino acids. CDR3: CASSDLGQATNEKLFF. The CDR3 bases are TGTGCCAGCAGCGACCTGGGACAGGCAACTAATGAAAAACTGTTTTTT.

The V gene is TRBV6-5, the J gene TRBJ1-1, with a tentative D call TRBD1 (6 bases). Germline CDR1 and CDR2: MNHEY and SVGAGI. Trimming took off 4 bases at V and 4 bases at J, with 16 bases between the two ends. The CDR3 runs 15 residues. CDR3 DNA: TGTGCCAGCAGTTTTCGGGGTCGAGGGGGCACTGAAGCTTTCTTT. Amino acids: CASSFRGRGGTEAFF.

This rearrangement joins TRBV5-1 to TRBJ1-1, with 7 nucleotides matching TRBD1. Trimming cost V 3 bases and J 1 base; bases outside gene matches: 3. Germline CDR1 reads SGHRS; CDR2 reads YFSETQ. The CDR3 length is 14 residues. This chain's CDR3 is CASSSYRGNTEAFF. The DNA for the CDR3 is TGCGCCAGCAGCTCTTACAGGGGGAACACTGAAGCTTTCTTT.

This rearrangement joins TRBV30 to TRBJ1-1; weak D call: TRBD1 (5 bases). V shed 1 base and J shed 0 bases, with 9 bases lying between them. Per germline, CDR1 GTSNPN and CDR2 SVGIG (reference sequence). CDR3 size: 14 residues. The CDR3 bases are TGTGCCTGGAGTGGACAGAGATTGAACACTGAAGCTTTCTTT. This gives the protein CAWSGQRLNTEAFF.

On this clone itself: At one end the junction does not follow the germline gene, possibly because of a read error. The chain carries TRBV11-2 and TRBJ2-7; tentative D call: TRBD1 (5 bases). Looked up from germline, CDR1 is SGHAT and CDR2 is FQNNGV. CDR3 length equals 13 residues. CDR3 protein: CASSPPDSDDQYF. The CDR3 nucleotides read TGTGCCAGCAGTCCACCCGACAGCGACGACCAGTACTTC. Using reference TRBV11-2 and TRBJ2-7 for the parts outside the CDR3, the full variable domain is EAGVAQSPRYKIIEKRQSVAFWCNPISGHATLYWYQQILGQGPKLLIQFQNNGVVDDSQLPKDRFSAERLKGVDSTLKIQPAKLEDSAVYLCASSPPDSDDQYFGPGTRLTVT.

This rearrangement joins TRBV5-1 to TRBJ2-5; unclear D gene. This CDR3 has 14 amino acids. The V end lost 0 bases, the J end lost 5 bases, and 11 bases lay between the germline ends. The germline V gene has CDR1 SGHRS and CDR2 YFSETQ. The chain's CDR3 is CASSLDPTGETQYF. The CDR3 nucleotides read TGCGCCAGCAGCTTGGATCCAACCGGGGAGACCCAGTACTTC.

This rearrangement joins TRBV7-3 to TRBJ2-3; 10 bases fit TRBD2. This CDR3 is built from 16 residues. The germline V gene encodes CDR1 SGHTA and CDR2 FQGTGA. V shed 3 bases, J shed 2 bases, and the junction held 5 bases outside the gene matches. CDR3 residues: CASSLRSGRYTDTQYF. The CDR3 DNA is TGTGCCAGCAGCTTGCGTAGCGGGAGGTACACAGATACGCAGTATTTT.

The V call is TRBV10-3, the J call TRBJ2-5; no clear D gene. Deletions cut 3 bases from V and 5 bases from J, with 4 bases between. Germline V gene sequence: CDR1 ENHRY, CDR2 SYGVKD. The CDR3 is 11 amino acids. Here the CDR3 reads CAISEEETQYF. CDR3 DNA: TGTGCCATCAGTGAAGAGGAGACCCAGTACTTC.